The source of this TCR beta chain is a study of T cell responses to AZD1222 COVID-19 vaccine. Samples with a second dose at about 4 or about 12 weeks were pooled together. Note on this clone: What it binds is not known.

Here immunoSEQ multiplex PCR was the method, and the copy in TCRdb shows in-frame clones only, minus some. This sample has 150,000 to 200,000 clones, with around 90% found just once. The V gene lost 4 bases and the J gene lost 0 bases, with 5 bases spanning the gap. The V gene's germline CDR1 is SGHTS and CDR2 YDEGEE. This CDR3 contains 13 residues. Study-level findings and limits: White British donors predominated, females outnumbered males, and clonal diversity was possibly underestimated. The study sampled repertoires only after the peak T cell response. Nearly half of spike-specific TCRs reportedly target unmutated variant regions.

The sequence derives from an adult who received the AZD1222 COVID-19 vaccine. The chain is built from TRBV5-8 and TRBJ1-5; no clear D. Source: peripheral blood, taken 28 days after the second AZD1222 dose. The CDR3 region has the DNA TGTGCCAGCAGCAAATTTAGCAATCAGCCCCAGCATTTT. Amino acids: CASSKFSNQPQHF.